This T cell receptor (beta chain) was recorded in a study of tumor and adjacent non-tumor tissue in lung cancer. Points from the study as a whole: TCR diversity was significantly greater in tumor than normal lung tissue. Normal lung showed higher cumulative top 100 clone frequency than tumor.

No cell sorting was done before RNA was extracted from the tissue. On this clonotype itself: Its antigen is not known. At one boundary the junction diverges from the germline segment, which might be a read error.

Germline V gene sequence: CDR1 MNHNS, CDR2 SASEGT. The CDR3 sequence is 14 residues long. TCRbeta libraries were built with three rounds of nested PCR, modified from ARM-PCR. TCRdb processed the multiplex PCR reads anew with MiXCR; each CDR3 protein has one entry. This sample yields about 68,000 distinct CDR3 sequences, of which roughly 56% are seen a single time; 20% belongs to the top ten. Sequenced material: lung tumor tissue. This chain joins TRBV6-1 and TRBJ2-7, with 10 nucleotides matching TRBD1. This clonotype originated in a man aged 50-60 years with non-small cell lung cancer. The CDR3 spells CASSRGTGAPVQCF. CDR3 DNA sequence: TGTGCCAGCAGCCGCGGGACAGGGGCTCCGGTGCAGTGCTTC.